The clone carrying this T cell receptor beta chain has just a few counts. Its antigen is currently unknown. This sample was taken from a study of glioma-infiltrating T cells. Whole-study findings and limits: Tissue-blood divergence was below expectation in non-neoplastic patients, above in gliomas.

TCR alpha and beta CDR3 regions were amplified from RNA using iRepertoire nested multiplex PCR. For one-step reverse transcription and amplification, roughly 95-450 ng of tissue mRNA or PBMC total RNA was used. TCRdb ran MiXCR on the multiplex PCR reads and lists one entry per CDR3 protein. The sample consists of fewer than 110,000 distinct CDR3 sequences, about 28% of them appearing once. The CDR3 is 18 residues long. CDR1 and CDR2 (germline): KGHDR, SFDVKD. With 1 base removed from V and 2 bases from J, the gap between germline ends came to 17 bases. The sequencing input was glioma tissue, nonneoplastic brain tissue, or PBMCs (not recorded which). The rearrangement uses TRBV24-1 and TRBJ1-5; D gene uncertain. This TCR was sampled from a human donor with low-grade glioma or glioblastoma, undergoing nonglioma brain surgery, or in good health (not recorded which). CDR3 amino acids: CATSDFNSPRTGNQPQHF. CDR3 in DNA: TGTGCCACCAGTGATTTCAACTCCCCTCGGACGGGCAATCAGCCCCAGCATTTT.